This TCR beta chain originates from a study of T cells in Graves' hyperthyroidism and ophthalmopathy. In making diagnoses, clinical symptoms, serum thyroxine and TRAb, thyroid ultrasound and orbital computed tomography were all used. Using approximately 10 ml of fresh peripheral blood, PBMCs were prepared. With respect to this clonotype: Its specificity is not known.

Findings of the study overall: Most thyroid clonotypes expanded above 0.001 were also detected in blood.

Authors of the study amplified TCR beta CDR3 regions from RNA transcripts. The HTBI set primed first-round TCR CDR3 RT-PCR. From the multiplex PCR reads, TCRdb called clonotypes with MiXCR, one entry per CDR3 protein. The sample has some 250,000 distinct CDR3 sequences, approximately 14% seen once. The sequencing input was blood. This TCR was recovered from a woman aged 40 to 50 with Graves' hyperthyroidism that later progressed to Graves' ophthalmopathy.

CDR3 in DNA: TGTGCCTGGAGCAAGGGCGGGGGTGGCTACACCTTC. Its protein product is CAWSKGGGGYTF. V and J are TRBV30 and TRBJ1-2; D is possibly TRBD1 (5 bases). V was clipped by 3 bases and J by 7 bases, with 12 bases between them. CDR1 and CDR2 (germline): GTSNPN, SVGIG (reference sequence). There are 12 residues in the CDR3. Full variable domain (missing parts from reference TRBV30 and TRBJ1-2): SQTIHQWPATLVQPVGSPLSLECTVEGTSNPNLYWYRQAAGRGLQLLFYSVGIGQISSEVPQNLSASRPQDRQFILSSKKLLLSDSGFYLCAWSKGGGGYTFGSGTRLTVV.